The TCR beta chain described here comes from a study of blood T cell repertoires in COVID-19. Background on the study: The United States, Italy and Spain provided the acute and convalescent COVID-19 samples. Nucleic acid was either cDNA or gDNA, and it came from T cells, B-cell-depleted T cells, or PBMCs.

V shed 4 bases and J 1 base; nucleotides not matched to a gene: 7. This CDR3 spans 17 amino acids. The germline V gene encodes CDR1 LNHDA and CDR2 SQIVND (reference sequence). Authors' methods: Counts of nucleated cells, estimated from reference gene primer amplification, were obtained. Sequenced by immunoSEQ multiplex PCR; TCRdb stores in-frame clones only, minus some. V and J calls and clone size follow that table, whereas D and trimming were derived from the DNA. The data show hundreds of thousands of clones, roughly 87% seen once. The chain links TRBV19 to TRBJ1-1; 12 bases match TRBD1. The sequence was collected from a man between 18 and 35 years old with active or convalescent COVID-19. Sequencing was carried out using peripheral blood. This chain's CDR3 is CASSTRDRGLGNTEAFF. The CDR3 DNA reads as TGTGCCAGTAGTACCCGGGACAGGGGGCTTGGGAACACTGAAGCTTTCTTT. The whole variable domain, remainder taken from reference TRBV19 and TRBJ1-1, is DGGITQSPKYLFRKEGQNVTLSCEQNLNHDAMYWYRQDPGQGLRLIYYSQIVNDFQKGDIAEGYSVSREKKESFPLTVTSAQKNPTAFYLCASSTRDRGLGNTEAFFGQGTRLTVV.